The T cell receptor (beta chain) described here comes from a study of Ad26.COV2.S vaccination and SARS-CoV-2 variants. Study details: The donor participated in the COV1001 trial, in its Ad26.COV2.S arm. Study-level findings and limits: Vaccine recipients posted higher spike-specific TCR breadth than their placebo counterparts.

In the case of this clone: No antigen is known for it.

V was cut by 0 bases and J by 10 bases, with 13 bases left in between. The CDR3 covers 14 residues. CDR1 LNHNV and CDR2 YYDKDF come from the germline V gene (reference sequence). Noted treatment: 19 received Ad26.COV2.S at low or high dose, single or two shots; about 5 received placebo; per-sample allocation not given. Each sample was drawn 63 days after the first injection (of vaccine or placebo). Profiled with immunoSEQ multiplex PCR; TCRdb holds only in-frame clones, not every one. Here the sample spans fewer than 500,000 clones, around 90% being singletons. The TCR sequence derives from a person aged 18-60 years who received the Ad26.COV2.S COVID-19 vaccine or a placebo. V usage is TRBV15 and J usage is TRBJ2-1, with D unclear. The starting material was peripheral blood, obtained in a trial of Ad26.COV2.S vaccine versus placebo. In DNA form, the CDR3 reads TGTGCCACCAGCAGAGATTCGATAGCAGTCGAGCAGTTCTTC. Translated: CATSRDSIAVEQFF. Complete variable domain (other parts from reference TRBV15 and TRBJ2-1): DAMVIQNPRYQVTQFGKPVTLSCSQTLNHNVMYWYQQKSSQAPKLLFHYYDKDFNNEADTPDNFQSRRPNTSFCFLDIRSPGLGDTAMYLCATSRDSIAVEQFFGPGTRLTVL.